This entry concerns a single T cell receptor (beta chain). The CDR3 loop spans 15 amino acids. The data were obtained in a study of T cells after posttransplantation cyclophosphamide. Cells defined as naive were viable CD3+CD4+ or CD3+CD8+ and CCR7+CD45RA+CD45RO-CD95-CD27+CD28+. The protocol was immunoSEQ multiplex PCR, while the TCRdb copy is restricted to in-frame clones and leaves out a portion. This table has tens of thousands of clones, 75% to 95% appearing once. This chain uses TRBV21-1 with TRBJ1-2; the D call of TRBD1 is as the table states it, not checked on the DNA. TRBV21-1 is given as a pseudogene. Sequencing used naive CD4+ T cells sorted from blood. The sequence was obtained from a man aged 25-45 years in good health and a related stem cell transplant donor. The CDR3 coding sequence is TGTGCCAGCAGCAAAGACATTGACAGAGGCTATGGCTACACCTTC. Translated: CASSKDIDRGYGYTF.